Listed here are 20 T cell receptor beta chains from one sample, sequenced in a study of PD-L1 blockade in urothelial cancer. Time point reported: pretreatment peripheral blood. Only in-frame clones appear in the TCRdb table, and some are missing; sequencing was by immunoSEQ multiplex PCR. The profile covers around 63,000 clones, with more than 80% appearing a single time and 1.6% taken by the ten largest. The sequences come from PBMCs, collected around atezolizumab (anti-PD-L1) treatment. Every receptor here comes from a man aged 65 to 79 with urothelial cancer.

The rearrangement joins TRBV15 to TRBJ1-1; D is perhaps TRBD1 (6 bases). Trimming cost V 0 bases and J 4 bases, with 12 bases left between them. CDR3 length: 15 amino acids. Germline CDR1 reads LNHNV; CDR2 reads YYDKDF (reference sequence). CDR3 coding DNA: TGTGCCACCAGCAGAGATGAGGGGGGGTCCACTGAAGCTTTCTTT. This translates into CATSRDEGGSTEAFF.

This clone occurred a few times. The CDR3 sequence: CASSARTAGENYGYTF. The DNA for the CDR3 is TGTGCCAGCTCAGCAAGGACCGCCGGGGAGAACTATGGCTACACCTTC. The chain combines TRBV18 with TRBJ1-2, with unresolved D. The V gene lost 5 bases and the J gene lost 2 bases, with 18 bases spanning the gap. CDR1 is KGHSH and CDR2 is LQKENI in the germline V gene. The CDR3 has 16 amino acids.

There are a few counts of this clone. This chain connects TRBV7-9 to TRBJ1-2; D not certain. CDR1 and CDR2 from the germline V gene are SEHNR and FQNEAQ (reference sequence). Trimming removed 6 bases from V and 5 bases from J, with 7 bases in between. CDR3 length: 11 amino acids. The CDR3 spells CASSSPYGYTF. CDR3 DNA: TGTGCCAGCAGTTCTCCTTATGGCTACACCTTC.

The CDR3 DNA is TGTGCCAGCAGCAACACTTTGACAGGAAACTATGGCTACACCTTC. Its translation: CASSNTLTGNYGYTF. This chain uses TRBV13 with TRBJ1-2; D is perhaps TRBD1 (6 bases). Trimming removed 5 bases from V and 2 bases from J, with 15 bases in between. This CDR3 contains 15 residues. CDR1 is PRHDT and CDR2 is FYEKMQ in the germline V gene (reference sequence). The full variable domain, rest sourced from reference TRBV13 and TRBJ1-2, is AAGVIQSPRHLIKEKRETATLKCYPIPRHDTVYWYQQGPGQDPQFLISFYEKMQSDKGSIPDRFSAQQFSDYHSELNMSSLELGDSALYFCASSNTLTGNYGYTFGSGTRLTVV.

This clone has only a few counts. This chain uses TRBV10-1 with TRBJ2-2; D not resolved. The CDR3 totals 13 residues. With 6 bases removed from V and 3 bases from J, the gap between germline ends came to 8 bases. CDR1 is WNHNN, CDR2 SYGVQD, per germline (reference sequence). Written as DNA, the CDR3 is TGCGCCAGCAGCTCCTCGGACACCGGGGAGCTGTTTTTT. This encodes CASSSSDTGELFF.

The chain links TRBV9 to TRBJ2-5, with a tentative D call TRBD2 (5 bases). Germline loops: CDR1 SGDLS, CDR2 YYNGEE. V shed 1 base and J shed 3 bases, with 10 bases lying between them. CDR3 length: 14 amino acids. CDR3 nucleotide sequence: TGTGCCAGCAGCGTAATGGAGGCCAAAGAGACCCAGTACTTC. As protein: CASSVMEAKETQYF.

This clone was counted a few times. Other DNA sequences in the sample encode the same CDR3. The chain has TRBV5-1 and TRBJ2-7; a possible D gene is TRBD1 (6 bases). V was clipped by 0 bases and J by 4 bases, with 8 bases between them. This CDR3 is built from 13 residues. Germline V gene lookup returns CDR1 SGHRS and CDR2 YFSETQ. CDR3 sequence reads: CASSLDRAYEQYF. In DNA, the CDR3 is TGCGCCAGCAGCTTGGACAGGGCTTACGAGCAGTACTTC.

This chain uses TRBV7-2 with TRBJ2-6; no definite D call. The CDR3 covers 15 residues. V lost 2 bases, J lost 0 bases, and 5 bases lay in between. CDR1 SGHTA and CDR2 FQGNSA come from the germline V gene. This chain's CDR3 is CASSLMSSGANVLTF. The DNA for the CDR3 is TGTGCCAGCAGCTTAATGAGCTCTGGGGCCAACGTCCTGACTTTC.

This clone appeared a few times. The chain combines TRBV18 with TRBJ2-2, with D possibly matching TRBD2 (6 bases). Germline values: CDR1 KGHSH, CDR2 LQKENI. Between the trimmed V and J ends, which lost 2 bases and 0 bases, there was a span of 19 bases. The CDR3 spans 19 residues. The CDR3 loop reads CASSPSWTGDTSNTGELFF. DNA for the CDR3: TGTGCCAGCTCACCATCATGGACGGGAGATACTTCGAACACCGGGGAGCTGTTTTTT.

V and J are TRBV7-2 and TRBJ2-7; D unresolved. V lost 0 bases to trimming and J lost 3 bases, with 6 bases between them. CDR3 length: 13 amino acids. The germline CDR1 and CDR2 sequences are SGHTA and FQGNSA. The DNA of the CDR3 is TGTGCCAGCAGCTTAGCGGCCAGCTACGAGCAGTACTTC. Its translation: CASSLAASYEQYF.

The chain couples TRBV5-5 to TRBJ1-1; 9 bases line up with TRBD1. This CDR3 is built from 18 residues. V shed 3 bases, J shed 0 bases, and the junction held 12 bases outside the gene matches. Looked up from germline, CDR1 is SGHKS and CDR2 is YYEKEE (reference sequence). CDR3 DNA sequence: TGTGCCAGCAGCTCAGCCTGGGACAGGGAAAGACTGAACACTGAAGCTTTCTTT. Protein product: CASSSAWDRERLNTEAFF.

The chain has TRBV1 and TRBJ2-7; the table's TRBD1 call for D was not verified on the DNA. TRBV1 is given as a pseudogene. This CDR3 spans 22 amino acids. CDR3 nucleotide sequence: TGCACCAGCAGCCGCAAAACTACAGGGACAGAAAAGCCTGTGCGGAGGGGCTACGAGCAGTACTTC. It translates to CTSSRKTTGTEKPVRRGYEQYF.

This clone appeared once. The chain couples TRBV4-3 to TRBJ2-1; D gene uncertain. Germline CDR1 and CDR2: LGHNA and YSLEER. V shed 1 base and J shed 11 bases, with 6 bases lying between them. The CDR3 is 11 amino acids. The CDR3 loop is CASSQADQQFF. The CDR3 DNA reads TGCGCCAGCAGCCAAGCAGATCAGCAGTTCTTC.

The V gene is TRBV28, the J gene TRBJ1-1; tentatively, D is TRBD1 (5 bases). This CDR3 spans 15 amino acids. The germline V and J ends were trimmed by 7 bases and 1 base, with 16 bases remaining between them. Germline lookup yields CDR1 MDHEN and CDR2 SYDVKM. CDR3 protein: CASNLHSDRNTEAFF. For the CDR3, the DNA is TGTGCCAGCAACCTACACTCCGACAGGAACACTGAAGCTTTCTTT.

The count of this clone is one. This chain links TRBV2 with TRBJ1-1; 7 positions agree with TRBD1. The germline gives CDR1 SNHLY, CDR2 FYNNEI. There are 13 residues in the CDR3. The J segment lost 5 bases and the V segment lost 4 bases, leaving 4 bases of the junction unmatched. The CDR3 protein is CASSVGTATEAFF. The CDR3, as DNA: TGTGCCAGCAGTGTAGGGACAGCAACTGAAGCTTTCTTT.

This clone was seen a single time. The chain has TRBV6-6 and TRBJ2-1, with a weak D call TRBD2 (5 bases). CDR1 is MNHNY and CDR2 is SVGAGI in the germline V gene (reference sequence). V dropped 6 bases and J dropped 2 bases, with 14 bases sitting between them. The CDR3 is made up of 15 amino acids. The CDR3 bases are TGTGCCAGCAGGAGGGCACAGAATCCCTACAATGAGCAGTTCTTC. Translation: CASRRAQNPYNEQFF.

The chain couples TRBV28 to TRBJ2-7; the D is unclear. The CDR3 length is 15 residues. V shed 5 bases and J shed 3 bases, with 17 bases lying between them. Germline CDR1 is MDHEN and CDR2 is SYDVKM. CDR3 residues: CASSPRSPGYYEQYF. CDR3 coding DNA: TGTGCCAGCAGTCCCAGAAGTCCAGGTTACTACGAGCAGTACTTC.

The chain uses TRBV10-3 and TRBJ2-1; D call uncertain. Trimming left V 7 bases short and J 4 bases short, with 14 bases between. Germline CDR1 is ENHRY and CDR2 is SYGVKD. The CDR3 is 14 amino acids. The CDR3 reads CAIIFSTVYNEQFF. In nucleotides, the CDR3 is TGTGCCATCATTTTTTCCACTGTATACAATGAGCAGTTCTTC.

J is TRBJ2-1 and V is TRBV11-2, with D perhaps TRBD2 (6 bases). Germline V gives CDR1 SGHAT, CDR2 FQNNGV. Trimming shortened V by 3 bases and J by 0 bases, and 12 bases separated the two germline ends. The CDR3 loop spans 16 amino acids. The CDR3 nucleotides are TGTGCCAGCAGCTTTCGGGGTAGCGGCTCCTACAATGAGCAGTTCTTC. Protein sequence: CASSFRGSGSYNEQFF.

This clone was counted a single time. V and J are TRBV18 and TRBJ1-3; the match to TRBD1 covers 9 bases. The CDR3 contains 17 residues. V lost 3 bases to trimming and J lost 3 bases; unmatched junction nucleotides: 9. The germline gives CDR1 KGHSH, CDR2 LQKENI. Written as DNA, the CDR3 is TGTGCCAGCTCACCGGGACAGGGTGTTTCGGTTGGAAACACCATATATTTT. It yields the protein CASSPGQGVSVGNTIYF.